One TCR beta chain is described in this entry. TCRdb keeps only in-frame clones here, not all; method: immunoSEQ multiplex PCR. The data hold about 200,000 clones, with 90% observed a single time. There are 15 residues in the CDR3. Looked up from germline, CDR1 is MDHEN and CDR2 is SYDVKM. Unmatched junction bases numbered 5, after V lost 10 bases and J lost 2 bases. The data were taken from a study of blood T cell repertoires in COVID-19. Overall study: The United States, Italy and Spain provided the acute and convalescent COVID-19 samples.

The source of this sequence is a man aged 50-60 years with acute or convalescent COVID-19. The V and J genes are TRBV28 and TRBJ2-6; 10 bases line up with TRBD1. Sequenced input: peripheral blood. The CDR3 DNA reads TGTGCCATCGGGACAGGGGTGACTGGGGCCAACGTCCTGACTTTC. Protein sequence: CAIGTGVTGANVLTF.